The 14 T cell receptor beta chains in this list originate from one sample, sequenced in a study of CD8 T cells in Susac syndrome. An amount of RNA that ranged from roughly 0.45 to 1 ug was reverse transcribed with random hexamers. Via MiXCR, TCRdb re-called the immunoSEQ multiplex PCR reads, giving one row per CDR3 protein. The sample lists some 220,000 distinct CDR3 sequences, about 96% occurring once. The source material was CD4+ T cells from PBMCs. These receptors were taken from a human donor with multiple sclerosis.

The chain employs TRBV29-1 and TRBJ2-5, with D maybe TRBD1 (5 bases). Germline V lookup: CDR1 SQVTM, CDR2 ANQGSEA. The CDR3 is 12 residues long. V shed 6 bases and J shed 4 bases, with 12 bases lying between them. CDR3 residues: CSVAGWGETQYF. CDR3 nucleotide sequence: TGCAGCGTGGCAGGGTGGGGAGAGACCCAGTACTTC.

This chain links TRBV20-1 with TRBJ1-1; D is undetermined. Germline assignment: CDR1 DFQATT and CDR2 SNEGSKA (reference sequence). Trimming took 3 bases from V and 8 from J, leaving 10 bases between them. The CDR3 runs to 11 residues. CDR3 in DNA: TGCAGTGCTAGGCGAGTGGCCGAAGCTTTCTTT. Translation: CSARRVAEAFF.

V and J are TRBV2 and TRBJ1-6; D might be TRBD1 (5 bases). This CDR3 has 16 amino acids. V lost 5 bases, J lost 4 bases, and 15 bases lay in between. Germline V lookup: CDR1 SNHLY, CDR2 FYNNEI. The CDR3 nucleotides are TGTGCCAGCAGTCCACGACAGAGTGGATATAATTCACCCCTCCACTTT. Residues: CASSPRQSGYNSPLHF.

This clonotype was observed a single time. V gene TRBV20-1 combines with J gene TRBJ2-5, with 9 positions matching TRBD2. CDR1 and CDR2 from the germline V gene are DFQATT and SNEGSKA (reference sequence). V was pared by 5 bases and J by 4 bases, with 5 bases of the junction left unmatched. The CDR3 length is 13 residues. CDR3 in amino acids: CSAETSGSETQYF. The CDR3 region has the DNA TGCAGTGCTGAGACTAGCGGCTCAGAGACCCAGTACTTC.

The chain links TRBV20-1 to TRBJ2-1, with TRBD1 matching over 7 bases. The trim removed 1 base at V and 6 bases at J, leaving 3 bases unmatched. The CDR3 has 13 residues. Germline V gives CDR1 DFQATT, CDR2 SNEGSKA (reference sequence). CDR3 protein: CSARVTGVNEQFF. The CDR3 bases are TGCAGTGCTAGAGTAACAGGGGTCAATGAGCAGTTCTTC.

This chain uses TRBV2 with TRBJ1-5; D is unclear. CDR3 size: 14 residues. From germline, CDR1 is SNHLY and CDR2 FYNNEI. The ends were cut back, 7 bases at V and 7 bases at J, with 17 bases in the middle. The CDR3 DNA is TGTGCCAGCACGAGAGAAACCCACGACCAGCCCCAGCATTTT. This translates into CASTRETHDQPQHF.

The J gene is TRBJ2-1, the V gene TRBV28; D might be TRBD2 (6 bases). Trimming cost V 8 bases and J 4 bases, with 9 bases left between them. Germline values: CDR1 MDHEN, CDR2 SYDVKM. The CDR3 has 12 residues. CDR3 protein: CASGTLYNEQFF. The CDR3 DNA sequence: TGTGCCAGCGGGACTCTATACAATGAGCAGTTCTTC.

J is TRBJ2-7 and V is TRBV19, with 7 bases identical to TRBD1. Germline assignment: CDR1 LNHDA and CDR2 SQIVND (reference sequence). V was clipped by 7 bases and J by 2 bases; unmatched bases: 11. The CDR3 has 15 residues. CDR3 in amino acids: CASTLTGQRPYEQYF. The CDR3 DNA reads TGTGCCAGTACCCTAACGGGACAGCGACCCTACGAGCAGTACTTC. The full variable domain, its missing parts supplied by reference TRBV19 and TRBJ2-7, is DGGITQSPKYLFRKEGQNVTLSCEQNLNHDAMYWYRQDPGQGLRLIYYSQIVNDFQKGDIAEGYSVSREKKESFPLTVTSAQKNPTAFYLCASTLTGQRPYEQYFGPGTRLTVT.

V is TRBV2 and J is TRBJ2-7; 9 bases map to TRBD2. Unmatched junction bases numbered 10, after V lost 6 bases and J lost 7 bases. Germline loops: CDR1 SNHLY, CDR2 FYNNEI. This CDR3 region has 14 residues. CDR3 in amino acids: CASRLTSGSGEQYF. The CDR3, as DNA: TGTGCCAGCAGGCTGACTAGCGGCTCGGGTGAGCAGTACTTC.

The V and J genes are TRBV29-1 and TRBJ2-4, with 10 bases aligning to TRBD2. This CDR3 comprises 16 residues. Trimming removed 4 bases from V and 0 bases from J; junction bases left unmatched: 6. Germline values: CDR1 SQVTM, CDR2 ANQGSEA. CDR3 amino acids: CSVVASGGLAKNIQYF. The CDR3 nucleotides are TGCAGCGTTGTGGCTAGCGGGGGTCTAGCCAAAAACATTCAGTACTTC. The full variable domain, with the rest looked up from reference TRBV29-1 and TRBJ2-4, is SAVISQKPSRDICQRGTSLTIQCQVDSQVTMMFWYRQQPGQSLTLIATANQGSEATYESGFVIDKFPISRPNLTFSTLTVSNMSPEDSSIYLCSVVASGGLAKNIQYFGAGTRLSVL.

The V call is TRBV6-2 or TRBV6-3, the J call TRBJ2-1; TRBD2 might be the D (5 bases). V lost 6 bases and J 1 base, leaving 13 bases between the germline ends. Germline CDR1 and CDR2: MNHEY and SVGEGT. This CDR3 contains 15 residues. CDR3 nucleotides: TGTGCCAGCAGCTCACTGGACTCATCCTACAATGAGCAGTTCTTC. This encodes CASSSLDSSYNEQFF.

J is TRBJ2-7 and V is TRBV7-9; either TRBD1 or TRBD2 may supply D (5 bases each). In germline, CDR1 is SEHNR, CDR2 FQNEAQ (reference sequence). This CDR3 has 13 residues. Trimming took 1 base from V and 9 from J, leaving 13 bases between them. The CDR3 region is CASSLGSLGVQYF. The CDR3 DNA sequence: TGTGCCAGCAGCTTAGGGTCCTTGGGGGTGCAGTACTTC.

The genes are TRBV30 and TRBJ1-1, with 7 bases identical to TRBD1. From germline, CDR1 is GTSNPN and CDR2 SVGIG (reference sequence). The V and J ends lost 2 bases and 0 bases, in that order; junction bases with no gene match: 3. This CDR3 contains 14 residues. CDR3 sequence reads: CAWSSGTVNTEAFF. The CDR3 DNA sequence: TGTGCCTGGAGTTCTGGGACAGTGAACACTGAAGCTTTCTTT.

V and J are TRBV5-1 and TRBJ2-5, with D perhaps matching TRBD1 (6 bases). V lost 0 bases, J lost 2 bases, and 20 bases lay in between. This CDR3 spans 18 amino acids. The germline CDR1 and CDR2 sequences are SGHRS and YFSETQ. CDR3: CASSLAALGAPTQETQYF. As DNA, the CDR3 is TGCGCCAGCAGCTTGGCTGCCCTGGGGGCACCAACTCAAGAGACCCAGTACTTC.